These T cell receptor beta chains were read from a single sample in a study of regulatory dendritic cells for organ transplantation. The antigens of these receptors remain unknown. Here immunoSEQ multiplex PCR was the method, and the copy in TCRdb shows in-frame clones only, minus some. Of some 9,600 clones in the sample, around three fifths were seen once. The sample taken for sequencing was naive CD4+ T cells from blood cultured with dendritic cells. These receptor sequences come from a human donor in good health. CDR3s include the opening cysteine and the closing phenylalanine or tryptophan. The D gene is left open where the match is weak. Some rows have no size entry. The others give once, few or many, or a class for an expanded clone.

cdr3_length	j_call	clone_size	d_call	v_call	cdr3_nt	cdr3_aa
15	TRBJ2-1	few	.	TRBV10-3	TGTGCCATCAGTTTACAGGGAATATTGGGCAATGAGCAGTTCTTC	CAISLQGILGNEQFF
13	TRBJ2-5	once	TRBD2	TRBV14	TGTGCCAGCAGCCGCAGGGGACTAGGGACCCAGTACTTC	CASSRRGLGTQYF
20	TRBJ2-3	.	TRBD2	TRBV5-3	TGTGCCAGAAGCCCTGACAGACCGGGACTAGCGGGAGCCAGCACAGATACGCAGTATTTT	CARSPDRPGLAGASTDTQYF
15	TRBJ1-6	few	.	TRBV7-9	TGTGCCAGCAGCTTAGGAGGGAACTATAATTCACCCCTCCACTTT	CASSLGGNYNSPLHF
17	TRBJ2-5	.	TRBD1	TRBV15	TGTGCCACCAGCAGACGAAGACAGGGGTCGATTAGGGAGACCCAGTACTTC	CATSRRRQGSIRETQYF
14	TRBJ2-5	.	.	TRBV7-6	TGTGCCAGCAGCCGGAACAGGCCCCAAGAGACCCAGTACTTC	CASSRNRPQETQYF
13	TRBJ2-7	.	.	TRBV18	TGTGCCAGCTCAGTCGGGGGCTCCTACGAGCAGTACTTC	CASSVGGSYEQYF
13	TRBJ1-5	.	.	TRBV7-6	TGTGCCAGCAGCTTGGACACTAATCAGCCCCAGCATTTT	CASSLDTNQPQHF
14	TRBJ2-5	.	.	TRBV19	TGTGCCAGTAACCCCGGGACTTATCAAGAGACCCAGTACTTC	CASNPGTYQETQYF
12	TRBJ2-7	once	.	TRBV6-5	TGTGCCAGCAGTGAAGACGGGAAGAAGCAGTACTTC	CASSEDGKKQYF
17	TRBJ2-1	once	TRBD2	TRBV10-3	TGTGCCATCAGACCGACTAGCGGGGGGGCCGTTAGAAATGAGCAGTTCTTC	CAIRPTSGGAVRNEQFF
16	TRBJ2-6	.	.	TRBV27	TGTGCCAGCAGTTTCTTTAGGGGCGCTGGGGCCAACGTCCTGACTTTC	CASSFFRGAGANVLTF
17	TRBJ2-2	.	TRBD1	TRBV7-8	TGTGCCAGCAGCTTAGTGAGGACAGGGTTGAACACCGGGGAGCTGTTTTTT	CASSLVRTGLNTGELFF